Following are 14 T cell receptor beta chains from one sample sequenced in a study of shared clonotypes between healthy human individuals. Measured with immunoSEQ multiplex PCR; TCRdb has only the in-frame clones, and not every one. The data contain roughly 640,000 clones, 95% to 98% of them seen just once; the ten biggest clones take up approximately 0.057%. The sample consisted of naive CD4+ T cells sorted from blood. Subset noted: CD45RA+ positively selected. The receptors were gathered from a woman in her twenties or thirties in good health.

This clone was counted between two and nine times. The chain is built from TRBV28 and TRBJ1-2, with 8 bases matching TRBD1. The CDR3 spans 15 residues. V gave up 5 bases and J gave up 0 bases; unmatched junction bases: 5. CDR1 MDHEN and CDR2 SYDVKM come from the germline V gene. CDR3 bases: TGTGCCAGCAGTCCTACAGGGGGAGCTAACTATGGCTACACCTTC. It encodes CASSPTGGANYGYTF.

The chain couples TRBV9 to TRBJ1-1, with 9 bases that match TRBD1. V lost 0 bases and J lost 1; bases outside the gene matches: 4. The CDR3 runs 16 residues. Germline CDR1 and CDR2: SGDLS and YYNGEE. The CDR3 loop reads CASSVEPGQGNTEAFF. In nucleotides, the CDR3 is TGTGCCAGCAGCGTAGAGCCGGGACAGGGGAACACTGAAGCTTTCTTT.

The chain recombines TRBV7-9 with TRBJ2-1; 11 bases line up with TRBD2. Per the germline V gene, CDR1 is SEHNR and CDR2 is FQNEAQ (reference sequence). Trimming at V came to 5 bases and at J to 7 bases, leaving 10 bases not matched to a gene. The CDR3 extends over 16 amino acids. CDR3 sequence: CASSRGVAGGPNEQFF. As DNA, the CDR3 is TGTGCCAGCAGCCGTGGGGTAGCGGGAGGGCCTAATGAGCAGTTCTTC.

This chain uses TRBV4-1 with TRBJ2-3; TRBD2 is a possible D gene (6 bases). V shed 1 base and J shed 0 bases, with 17 bases lying between them. This CDR3 is 18 amino acids long. Germline V gene data show CDR1 as MGHRA and CDR2 as YSYEKL. The DNA for the CDR3 is TGCGCCAGCAGCCAAGTCATCCCGGGACTTTCTAGCACAGATACGCAGTATTTT. Translation gives CASSQVIPGLSSTDTQYF.

This chain joins TRBV7-6 and TRBJ2-5; D is possibly TRBD1 or TRBD2 (5 bases each). The J call may be in error: the DNA end matches TRBJ2-7 better. The CDR3 sequence is 14 residues long. Germline CDR1 reads SGHVS; CDR2 reads FNYEAQ. The CDR3 here is CASSPRGRPYEQYF. The CDR3, as DNA: TGTGCCAGCAGCCCTCGGGGCAGACCCTACGAGCAGTACTTC.

The chain combines TRBV28 with TRBJ1-6; D is unresolved. The germline V and J ends were trimmed by 6 bases and 13 bases, with 13 bases remaining between them. The CDR3 loop spans 12 amino acids. CDR1 and CDR2 (germline): MDHEN, SYDVKM. CDR3 amino acids: CASSLQGLPLHF. The CDR3 DNA reads as TGTGCCAGCAGCCTACAAGGATTGCCCCTCCACTTT.

This chain uses TRBV28 with TRBJ1-1, with D uncertain. V lost 6 bases and J lost 9, with 14 bases in between. Germline V gene lookup returns CDR1 MDHEN and CDR2 SYDVKM. The CDR3 spans 12 residues. The CDR3 nucleotides read TGTGCCAGCAGCTCAATTTCAACACAAGCTTTCTTT. Its protein is CASSSISTQAFF.

The chain couples TRBV5-8 to TRBJ1-1; D uncertain. Germline values: CDR1 SGHTS, CDR2 YDEGEE. This CDR3 contains 12 residues. V lost 1 base and J lost 11, with 12 bases in between. The CDR3 protein is CASSLYDLIAFF. CDR3 DNA: TGTGCCAGCAGCTTGTACGACCTGATCGCTTTCTTT.

The chain recombines TRBV28 with TRBJ2-7, with 8 bases identical to TRBD1. Germline V lookup: CDR1 MDHEN, CDR2 SYDVKM. The junction had 14 bases not matched to a gene; V was cut back by 10 bases and J by 3 bases. CDR3 size: 15 residues. The CDR3 nucleotides are TGTGCCACCATGACCCAGGGGGCGCATTTCTACGAGCAGTACTTC. It codes for CATMTQGAHFYEQYF.

The J gene is TRBJ2-2, the V gene TRBV18; no reliable D call. Trimming left V 0 bases short and J 5 bases short, with 10 bases between. Germline V gene sequence: CDR1 KGHSH, CDR2 LQKENI. The CDR3 consists of 15 residues. The CDR3 protein is CASSPPIDITGELFF. As DNA, the CDR3 is TGTGCCAGCTCACCACCTATAGACATTACCGGGGAGCTGTTTTTT.

This chain uses TRBV5-4 with TRBJ2-7; D may correspond to TRBD1 or TRBD2 (5 bases each). Germline V CDR1 and CDR2: SGHNT, YYREEE (reference sequence). The CDR3 extends over 13 amino acids. The V end lost 0 bases, the J end lost 6 bases, and 10 bases lay between the germline ends. This chain's CDR3 is CASSLGGYSEQYF. The CDR3 bases are TGTGCCAGCAGCTTGGGGGGGTACAGCGAGCAGTACTTC.

The rearrangement uses TRBV11-2 and TRBJ1-1; the D gene is possibly TRBD1 (5 bases). In germline, CDR1 is SGHAT, CDR2 FQNNGV. Trimming left V 6 bases short and J 10 bases short, with 18 bases between. The CDR3 is 13 residues long. The DNA for the CDR3 is TGTGCCAGCAGTTTGGGCCAATCGGGACGAGCTTTCTTT. It specifies CASSLGQSGRAFF.

The chain uses TRBV6-5 and TRBJ2-1; D is unresolved. Germline CDR1 reads MNHEY; CDR2 reads SVGAGI. The CDR3 spans 11 residues. The germline V and J ends were trimmed by 2 bases and 13 bases, with 9 bases remaining between them. Here the CDR3 reads CASSYGVNQFF. The CDR3 coding sequence is TGTGCCAGCAGTTACGGGGTCAACCAGTTCTTC.

The chain recombines TRBV28 with TRBJ1-1; D perhaps matches TRBD1 (5 bases). Trimming removed 2 bases at V and 6 bases at J, with 13 bases between. In germline, CDR1 is MDHEN, CDR2 SYDVKM. There are 14 residues in the CDR3. The DNA for the CDR3 is TGTGCCAGCAGTTTAATCAGGGCTAGAGCTGAAGCTTTCTTT. Amino acids: CASSLIRARAEAFF.